The T cell receptor beta chain under discussion was sequenced for a study of T cells after yellow fever vaccination. Findings and caveats of the study: The secondary response was weaker but peaked faster, day 5 versus 15. Abundant clonotypes (contaminants from the bulk population) could be present in FACS-sorted repertoires. The study re-detected most primary-vaccination clones after the booster (approximately 96% CD4, almost 90% CD8).

Germline V gene data show CDR1 as SEHNR and CDR2 as FQNEAQ (reference sequence). Trimming took 2 bases from V and 17 from J; bases not matched to a gene: 5. The CDR3 is 12 residues long. 5'RACE template switching added a universal primer site and UMIs to TCR cDNA. TCRdb processed the 5' RACE reads anew with MiXCR; each CDR3 protein has one entry. The sample contains hundreds of thousands of distinct CDR3 sequences, around 17% of which appear only once. A remark on this clonotype: Antigen specificity is unknown.

The origin of this receptor is a man aged 18 to 30 who received the YFV17D yellow fever vaccine. This material consisted of PBMCs, taken less than 6 days after the first yellow fever vaccination. This chain links TRBV7-9 with TRBJ1-6, with 8 bases that match TRBD1. This chain's CDR3 is CASSLQPGQVHF. The CDR3 nucleotides read TGTGCCAGCAGCTTACAACCGGGACAGGTCCACTTT.